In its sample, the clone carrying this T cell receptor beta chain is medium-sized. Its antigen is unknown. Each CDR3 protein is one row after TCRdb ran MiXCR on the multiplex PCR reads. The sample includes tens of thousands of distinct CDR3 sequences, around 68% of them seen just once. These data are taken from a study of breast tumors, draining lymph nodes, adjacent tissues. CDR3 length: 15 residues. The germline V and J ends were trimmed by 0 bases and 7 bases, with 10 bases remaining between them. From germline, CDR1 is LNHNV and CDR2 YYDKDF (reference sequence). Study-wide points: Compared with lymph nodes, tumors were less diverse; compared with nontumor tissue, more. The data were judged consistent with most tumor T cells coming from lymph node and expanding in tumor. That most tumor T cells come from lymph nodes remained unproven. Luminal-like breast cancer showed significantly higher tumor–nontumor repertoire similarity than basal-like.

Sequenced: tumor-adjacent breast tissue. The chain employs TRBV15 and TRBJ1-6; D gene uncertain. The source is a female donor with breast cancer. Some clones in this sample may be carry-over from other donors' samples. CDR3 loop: CATSRDKGLNSPLHF. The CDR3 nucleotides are TGTGCCACCAGCAGAGATAAGGGATTAAATTCACCCCTCCACTTT.